These 29 T cell receptor beta chains came from one sample sequenced in a study of CD8+ T cells in alopecia areata. Once RNA had been extracted, it was reverse transcribed into cDNA to act as the sequencing template. Repertoires were generated with immunoSEQ multiplex PCR, while TCRdb's copy carries only in-frame clones and drops some. The sample holds about 210,000 clones, about 57% seen once. The treatment denotes: oral pan-JAK inhibitor, 5-10 mg twice daily. The material was CD4+ T cells sorted from blood, obtained at week 4, from a patient treated with tofacitinib. These receptors all stem from a human donor with alopecia areata.

J is TRBJ2-5 and V is TRBV7-2; D gene unclear. This CDR3 has 13 amino acids. Trimming took off 5 bases at V and 3 bases at J, with 10 bases between the two ends. The germline V gene encodes CDR1 SGHTA and CDR2 FQGNSA. The CDR3 loop is CASSPEREETQYF. The CDR3 nucleotides are TGTGCCAGCAGCCCTGAGAGAGAAGAGACCCAGTACTTC.

This clone was seen only once. The rearrangement uses TRBV5-1 and TRBJ2-7; D assignment may be TRBD1 or TRBD2 (5 bases each). V was trimmed by 7 bases and J by 6 bases, leaving 14 bases between them. Germline CDR1 reads SGHRS; CDR2 reads YFSETQ. CDR3 length equals 12 residues. The CDR3 bases are TGCGCCAGCCACTACGAGGGGTCCGAGCAGTACTTC. Translating gives CASHYEGSEQYF.

The gene calls are TRBV2 and TRBJ2-7, with D perhaps TRBD1 (5 bases). Germline V gene lookup returns CDR1 SNHLY and CDR2 FYNNEI. The length of the CDR3 is 12 residues. V lost 5 bases and J lost 3, with 8 bases in between. CDR3 DNA sequence: TGTGCCAGCAGTCCAGGACACTACGAGCAGTACTTC. Translating it yields CASSPGHYEQYF.

This chain uses TRBV7-9 with TRBJ2-3; no definite D call. Germline CDR1 SEHNR, CDR2 FQNEAQ (reference sequence). The CDR3 totals 11 residues. With 8 bases removed from V and 4 bases from J, the gap between germline ends came to 7 bases. The CDR3 here is CASSWADTQYF. The CDR3 nucleotides read TGTGCCAGCTCTTGGGCAGATACGCAGTATTTT.

The chain employs TRBV7-2 and TRBJ2-1; a possible D gene is TRBD1 (7 bases). The CDR3 is made up of 14 amino acids. The V gene's germline CDR1 is SGHTA and CDR2 FQGNSA. The V gene lost 5 bases and the J gene lost 8 bases, with 16 bases spanning the gap. Here the CDR3 reads CASSTQGGHDEQFF. DNA of the CDR3: TGTGCCAGCAGCACCCAGGGGGGCCATGATGAGCAGTTCTTC.

As DNA, the CDR3 is TGTGCCGCATCAGCGGGGAGCTCCTACAATGAGCAGTTCTTC. Amino acid sequence: CAASAGSSYNEQFF. The chain uses TRBV15 and TRBJ2-1; 7 nucleotides align to TRBD2. The CDR3 extends over 14 amino acids. Germline CDR1 and CDR2: LNHNV and YYDKDF (reference sequence). After removal of 11 bases from V and 0 bases from J, the junction contained 7 bases not matched to a gene.

A few counts support this clone. V gene TRBV7-9 combines with J gene TRBJ1-4; D possibly corresponds to TRBD1 (5 bases). The CDR3 has 13 amino acids. Trimming left V 0 bases short and J 13 bases short, with 12 bases between. Germline lookup yields CDR1 SEHNR and CDR2 FQNEAQ (reference sequence). The CDR3, as DNA: TGTGCCAGCAGCTTAGCGGGGACCAGTGCACTGTTTTTT. Translation: CASSLAGTSALFF.

The chain uses TRBV6-5 and TRBJ2-1; tentative D call: TRBD1 (5 bases). Germline V gene lookup returns CDR1 MNHEY and CDR2 SVGAGI. There are 12 residues in the CDR3. Trimming stripped 4 bases from V and 10 bases from J, with 11 bases between. The CDR3 nucleotides are TGTGCCAGCAGTTTCATTAAGGGGGAGCAGTTCTTC. Translation gives CASSFIKGEQFF.

The gene calls are TRBV6-1 and TRBJ2-5, with no clear D. The CDR3 length is 12 residues. V lost 7 bases to trimming and J lost 1 base, with 7 bases between them. Per the germline V gene, CDR1 is MNHNS and CDR2 is SASEGT. The chain's CDR3 is CASTGSQETQYF. Written as DNA, the CDR3 is TGTGCCAGCACTGGTTCCCAAGAGACCCAGTACTTC.

The J gene is TRBJ1-4, the V gene TRBV30; D not resolved. V lost 2 bases, J lost 8 bases, and 18 bases lay in between. Germline V gene sequence: CDR1 GTSNPN, CDR2 SVGIG (reference sequence). The CDR3 totals 15 residues. The CDR3 spells CAWSLSWASGEKLFF. The CDR3 DNA reads as TGTGCCTGGAGTCTTTCATGGGCGTCGGGGGAAAAACTGTTTTTT.

The chain couples TRBV14 to TRBJ2-6; D is ambiguous. Germline CDR1 SGHDN, CDR2 FVKESK. The V gene lost 2 bases and the J gene lost 0 bases, with 2 bases spanning the gap. The CDR3 is 14 residues long. As DNA, the CDR3 is TGTGCCAGCAGCCAAATCTCTGGGGCCAACGTCCTGACTTTC. This gives the protein CASSQISGANVLTF. The whole variable domain, filled in from reference TRBV14 and TRBJ2-6, reads EAGVTQFPSHSVIEKGQTVTLRCDPISGHDNLYWYRRVMGKEIKFLLHFVKESKQDESGMPNNRFLAERTGGTYSTLKVQPAELEDSGVYFCASSQISGANVLTFGAGSRLTVL.

This chain links TRBV7-9 with TRBJ2-3, with 8 bases matching TRBD1. The CDR3 runs 15 residues. The germline CDR1 and CDR2 sequences are SEHNR and FQNEAQ (reference sequence). V was clipped by 5 bases and J by 0 bases; unmatched bases: 4. DNA for the CDR3: TGTGCCAGCAGCCCTGGACAGGGAAGCACAGATACGCAGTATTTT. It specifies CASSPGQGSTDTQYF.

Only a few counts were recorded for this clone. This chain joins TRBV10-3 and TRBJ1-6; 11 bases map to TRBD1. This CDR3 has 15 amino acids. The junction had 3 bases not matched to a gene; V was cut back by 3 bases and J by 8 bases. Germline values: CDR1 ENHRY, CDR2 SYGVKD. CDR3 DNA sequence: TGTGCCATCAGTGAAGGACAGGGGGCTTATTCACCCCTCCACTTT. This gives the protein CAISEGQGAYSPLHF.

Notes on this clone: Other DNA sequences from this sample encode an identical CDR3 as well. The chain carries TRBV7-2 and TRBJ2-3; D gene ambiguous. Germline assignment: CDR1 SGHTA and CDR2 FQGNSA. The CDR3 totals 11 residues. V lost 5 bases, J lost 6 bases, and 6 bases lay in between. The CDR3 reads CASSQLDTQYF. Written as DNA, the CDR3 is TGTGCCAGCAGCCAGTTGGATACGCAGTATTTT.

This chain uses TRBV5-1 with TRBJ2-3; 7 bases fit TRBD1. From germline, CDR1 is SGHRS and CDR2 YFSETQ. The CDR3 is 15 residues long. The trim removed 2 bases at V and 2 bases at J, leaving 5 bases unmatched. The CDR3 DNA sequence: TGCGCCAGCAGCTTACAGGGGAAGGACACAGATACGCAGTATTTT. It yields the protein CASSLQGKDTDTQYF.

This chain connects TRBV5-1 to TRBJ1-2, with TRBD1 matching over 8 bases. CDR3 length: 14 amino acids. Germline V gives CDR1 SGHRS, CDR2 YFSETQ. V lost 0 bases, J lost 6 bases, and 4 bases stayed unmatched. The CDR3 nucleotides read TGCGCCAGCAGCTTGGATGGACAGGGTGATGGCTACACCTTC. Translated, it gives CASSLDGQGDGYTF.

CDR3 bases: TGCAGCGTCCTCCGGGACAACCAAGAGACCCAGTACTTC. Translation gives CSVLRDNQETQYF. The chain carries TRBV29-1 and TRBJ2-5; D is possibly TRBD1 (6 bases). The V gene's germline CDR1 is SQVTM and CDR2 ANQGSEA. The CDR3 consists of 13 residues. With 6 bases removed from V and 0 bases from J, the gap between germline ends came to 11 bases.

V and J are TRBV28 and TRBJ1-1; D gene uncertain. This CDR3 contains 15 residues. CDR1 and CDR2 from the germline V gene are MDHEN and SYDVKM. V dropped 5 bases and J dropped 0 bases, with 13 bases sitting between them. CDR3 loop: CASSLDPGLNTEAFF. In DNA form, the CDR3 reads TGTGCCAGCAGTCTCGACCCGGGCCTGAACACTGAAGCTTTCTTT. The variable domain in full, completed from reference TRBV28 and TRBJ1-1, reads DVKVTQSSRYLVKRTGEKVFLECVQDMDHENMFWYRQDPGLGLRLIYFSYDVKMKEKGDIPEGYSVSREKKERFSLILESASTNQTSMYLCASSLDPGLNTEAFFGQGTRLTVV.

The chain carries TRBV2 and TRBJ2-5, with D perhaps TRBD2 (5 bases). Germline CDR1 reads SNHLY; CDR2 reads FYNNEI. V lost 4 bases, J lost 6 bases, and 12 bases lay in between. The CDR3 consists of 13 residues. The CDR3, as DNA: TGTGCCAGCAGTGGGGGAGAACGGCAGACCCAGTACTTC. Translation gives CASSGGERQTQYF.

The genes are TRBV4-3 and TRBJ2-5; TRBD1 agrees at 7 bases. The CDR3 covers 15 residues. From germline, CDR1 is LGHNA and CDR2 YSLEER. V gave up 3 bases and J gave up 4 bases; unmatched junction bases: 8. In DNA form, the CDR3 reads TGCGCCAGCAGCCACCTAACAGGGGTTGGAGAGACCCAGTACTTC. It codes for CASSHLTGVGETQYF.

A few counts support this clone. The rearrangement joins TRBV20-1 to TRBJ1-4; D is undetermined. The germline V gene encodes CDR1 DFQATT and CDR2 SNEGSKA (reference sequence). Trimming stripped 3 bases from V and 5 bases from J, with 1 base between. This CDR3 comprises 10 residues. The CDR3 DNA is TGCAGTGCTAGGAATGAAAAACTGTTTTTT. Translation: CSARNEKLFF.

This clone has just a few counts. The DNA for the CDR3 is TGTGCCAGCAGCTTAGCGGGGGGCATCACAGATACGCAGTATTTT. Translating gives CASSLAGGITDTQYF. The gene calls are TRBV7-9 and TRBJ2-3; D tentatively reads TRBD1 or TRBD2 (6 bases each). CDR1 is SEHNR and CDR2 is FQNEAQ in the germline V gene (reference sequence). The CDR3 is 15 residues long. Trimming stripped 0 bases from V and 2 bases from J, with 9 bases between. The full variable domain, completed using reference TRBV7-9 and TRBJ2-3, is DTGVSQNPRHKITKRGQNVTFRCDPISEHNRLYWYRQTLGQGPEFLTYFQNEAQLEKSRLLSDRFSAERPKGSFSTLEIQRTEQGDSAMYLCASSLAGGITDTQYFGPGTRLTVL.

The gene calls are TRBV29-1 and TRBJ2-7; 7 nucleotides match TRBD2. The CDR3 loop spans 12 amino acids. V lost 3 bases, J lost 5 bases, and 4 bases stayed unmatched. Germline lookup yields CDR1 SQVTM and CDR2 ANQGSEA. The CDR3 bases are TGCAGCGTTGACGGGGGGTTCCACGAGCAGTACTTC. Its translation is CSVDGGFHEQYF.

This clone showed up just once. This CDR3 reads CASSLLRMALHF. The CDR3 DNA sequence: TGTGCCAGCAGCCTCCTAAGAATGGCCCTCCACTTT. V usage is TRBV11-2 and J usage is TRBJ1-6; D is unresolved. V was trimmed by 5 bases and J by 14 bases, leaving 13 bases between them. Germline CDR1 reads SGHAT; CDR2 reads FQNNGV. The CDR3 is made up of 12 amino acids.

This clone has only a few counts. The chain couples TRBV5-6 to TRBJ2-1; 10 nucleotides line up with TRBD2. The ends lost 3 bases at V and 5 bases at J; junction bases unmatched: 14. CDR3 length equals 18 residues. Germline values: CDR1 SGHDT, CDR2 YYEEEE. CDR3: CASSSKTEGLAVNNEQFF. The CDR3 region has the DNA TGTGCCAGCAGCTCTAAGACGGAAGGACTAGCGGTTAACAATGAGCAGTTCTTC.

This clone has a handful of counts. The chain has TRBV14 and TRBJ1-1; no reliable D call. V gave up 0 bases and J gave up 8 bases, with 10 bases separating them. CDR1 is SGHDN and CDR2 is FVKESK in the germline V gene. The CDR3 is 13 residues long. CDR3 DNA sequence: TGTGCCAGCAGCCAAGATACCACCTTCGAAGCTTTCTTT. Its protein product is CASSQDTTFEAFF.

V is TRBV2 and J is TRBJ1-1; D is ambiguous. The CDR3 extends over 12 amino acids. CDR1 is SNHLY and CDR2 is FYNNEI in the germline V gene. Trimming removed 1 base from V and 11 bases from J, with 11 bases in between. The CDR3 loop reads CASSEDVRAAFF. CDR3 coding DNA: TGTGCCAGCAGTGAAGATGTCCGAGCGGCTTTCTTT.

Points on this clone: Other DNA sequences of this sample code for an identical CDR3. The V gene is TRBV29-1, the J gene TRBJ1-1; D may be TRBD1 (6 bases). Deletions cut 5 bases from V and 0 bases from J, with 10 bases between. The germline V gene encodes CDR1 SQVTM and CDR2 ANQGSEA. This CDR3 region has 13 residues. CDR3 loop: CSVTGRMNTEAFF. The CDR3 DNA follows: TGCAGCGTTACAGGGAGGATGAACACTGAAGCTTTCTTT.

Comment on this clone: Within the sample, other DNA sequences also encode this same CDR3. The CDR3 region has the DNA TGCAGCGTTGTTCGGACAGGGAACACTGAAGCTTTCTTT. Its protein product is CSVVRTGNTEAFF. The chain has TRBV29-1 and TRBJ1-1, with 7 positions matching TRBD1. Per germline, CDR1 SQVTM and CDR2 ANQGSEA. The V gene end was trimmed by 4 bases and the J gene end by 1 base; junction bases not matched to a gene: 3. CDR3 length: 13 residues. The whole variable domain, filled in from reference TRBV29-1 and TRBJ1-1, reads SAVISQKPSRDICQRGTSLTIQCQVDSQVTMMFWYRQQPGQSLTLIATANQGSEATYESGFVIDKFPISRPNLTFSTLTVSNMSPEDSSIYLCSVVRTGNTEAFFGQGTRLTVV.